This TCR beta chain appears in the sequencing data of a study of blood T cell repertoires in COVID-19 (dated by TCRdb to about 2020). Study-level background: Samples from collaborators originated in the United States, Italy and Spain and spanned both the acute and convalescent phases of COVID-19. A de-identified subject ID, COVID-19 status, age in years and sex were almost always included in the sample metadata. Deeply sampled blood TCRbeta repertoires from subjects exposed to, actively infected with, or recovered from COVID-19 were included in the dataset. The prospective study material was composed of cDNA or gDNA derived from T cells, B-cell-depleted T cells, or PBMCs. A freely available public database, intended as a resource for researchers studying the immune response to SARS-CoV-2, is where the repertoires were released. Where HLA class I and class II types were available, the types were taken from metadata supplied by the sample provider, not from assay-based typing. Samples came from the ongoing ImmuneRACE study (first 160 participants) plus 1,254 subjects from 6 global collaborators.

Concerning this clone itself: It has no known antigen specificity. Base qualities are not at hand, and no much larger clone is one base apart.

The immunoSEQ Assay, a bias-controlled multiplex PCR, was used to amplify TCRbeta CDR3 regions from genomic DNA. Per the original workflow: The number of nucleated cells in each sample was estimated by amplification of reference gene primers within the assay. To quantify the absolute abundance of each unique TCRbeta CDR3 rearrangement, sequence reads were collapsed and filtered. For each sample, productive Simpson clonality was calculated as the square root of Simpson's diversity index over productive rearrangements. The clones in this table, taken by TCRdb from immuneACCESS, are in-frame only. Not every clone is retained; where verified, under half of the shortfall comes from an unresolved V gene, and the cause of the rest is unknown. V and J calls and clone size are as listed in that table; D and trimming were resolved from the DNA. This sample holds under 200,000 clones; roughly 80% were observed only once. The ten largest clones capture around 5.3% of the sample.

Participants in the prospective study were aged roughly 18 to 89 years, lived in over 20 United States geographic areas, and enrolled through a virtual design. In the prospective study, participants were assigned to cohorts based on the clinical history participants reported in a screening survey and a study questionnaire. In the prospective study, mobile phlebotomists collected whole blood, serum and a nasopharyngeal or oropharyngeal swab from each participant. Participants in the prospective study had the option to provide additional blood draws and questionnaires over an approximately 2-month period. Before DNA extraction, prospective study blood samples were shipped either frozen or at room temperature. The germline V gene (reference sequence) supplies CDR1 GTSNPN and CDR2 SVGIG. Including the terminal cysteine and phenylalanine, the CDR3 comprises 14 residues. Here the CDR3 DNA is all that survives: 42 bases in frame from base 1. V lost 3 bases and J lost 1 base; the stretch between them is 12 bases long.

What the authors observed across the whole study: The amount of clinical and demographic metadata varied by source and participant and was provided uncurated.

Sequencing was carried out using PBMCs or T cells enriched from blood (not recorded which). The chain couples TRBV30 to TRBJ1-1; the D region possibly corresponds to TRBD1 (6 bases align). The receptor's source is a woman aged 40 to 49 with acute COVID-19. The DNA sequence reads TGTGCCTGGAGACAGACAGGTGCGAACACTGAAGCTTTCTTT. Its translation is CAWRQTGANTEAFF.